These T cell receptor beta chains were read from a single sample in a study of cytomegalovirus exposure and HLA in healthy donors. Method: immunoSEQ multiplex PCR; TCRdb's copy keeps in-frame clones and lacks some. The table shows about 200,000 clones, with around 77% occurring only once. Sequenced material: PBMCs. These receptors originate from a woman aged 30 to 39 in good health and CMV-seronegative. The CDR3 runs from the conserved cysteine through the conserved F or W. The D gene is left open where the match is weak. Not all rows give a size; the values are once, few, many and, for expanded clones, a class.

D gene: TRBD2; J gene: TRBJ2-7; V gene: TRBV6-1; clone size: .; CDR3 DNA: TGTGCCAGCAGTGATCGGACTAGCGGGGCCCCGGGACAGTACTTC; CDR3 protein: CASSDRTSGAPGQYF
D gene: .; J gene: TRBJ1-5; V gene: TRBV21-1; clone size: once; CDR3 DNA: TGTGCCAGCAGCAAGAGGGTATTGAGCGGGGAAAATCAGCCCCAGCATTTT; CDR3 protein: CASSKRVLSGENQPQHF
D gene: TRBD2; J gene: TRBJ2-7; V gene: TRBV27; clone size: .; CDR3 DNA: TGTGCCAGCAGTTTACAGGCCGTGGCTAGCGGGAGGGTACCCTACGAGCAGTACTTC; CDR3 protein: CASSLQAVASGRVPYEQYF
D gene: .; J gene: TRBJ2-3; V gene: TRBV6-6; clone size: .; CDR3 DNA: TGTGCCAGCAGTTACGGGCAGGGAGGTACAGATACGCAGTATTTT; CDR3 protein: CASSYGQGGTDTQYF
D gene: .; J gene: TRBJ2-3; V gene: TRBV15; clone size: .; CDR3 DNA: TGTGCCACCAGCAGGGGCCTAGCGCTAGACACAGATACGCAGTATTTT; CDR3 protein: CATSRGLALDTDTQYF
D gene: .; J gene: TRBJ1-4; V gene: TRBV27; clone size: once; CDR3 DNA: TGTGCCAGCAGTTTATACCCACTAAATGAAAAACTGTTTTTT; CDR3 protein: CASSLYPLNEKLFF
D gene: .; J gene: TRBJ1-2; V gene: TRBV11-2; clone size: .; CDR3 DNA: TGTGCCAGCAGCTTAGCCCCCTCCTATGGCTACACCTTC; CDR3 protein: CASSLAPSYGYTF
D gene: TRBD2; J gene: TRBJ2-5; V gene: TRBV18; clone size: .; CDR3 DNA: TGTGCCAGCTCACCACTCTCGGGGGGACCCGAAGAGACCCAGTACTTC; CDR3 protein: CASSPLSGGPEETQYF
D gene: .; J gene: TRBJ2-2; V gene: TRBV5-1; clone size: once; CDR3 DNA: TGCGCCAGCTGTATCGAAGCCGGGACCGGGGAGCTGTTTTTT; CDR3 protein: CASCIEAGTGELFF
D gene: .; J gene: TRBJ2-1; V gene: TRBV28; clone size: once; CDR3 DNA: TGTGCCAGCAGTTTTCAACGGGTCACCCCCCACAATGAGCAGTTCTTC; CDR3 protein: CASSFQRVTPHNEQFF
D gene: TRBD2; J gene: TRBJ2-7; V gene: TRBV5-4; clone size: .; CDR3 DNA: TGTGCCAGCAGCTTCCAAACTAGCGGGGGCTCCTACGAGCAGTACTTC; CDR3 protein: CASSFQTSGGSYEQYF
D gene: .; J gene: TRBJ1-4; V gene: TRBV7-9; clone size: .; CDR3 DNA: TGTGCCAGCAGCCGTGACAGATATAATGAAAAACTGTTTTTT; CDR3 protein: CASSRDRYNEKLFF
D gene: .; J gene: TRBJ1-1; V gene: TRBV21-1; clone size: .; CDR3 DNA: TGTGCCAGCAGCAAAGAAGCTCACAGGGGACTGGTGAGGAACACTGAAGCTTTCTTT; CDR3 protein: CASSKEAHRGLVRNTEAFF
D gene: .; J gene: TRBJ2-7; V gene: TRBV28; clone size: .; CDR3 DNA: TGTGCCAGCAGTTTTCGCGGGACGGACGGACCCATCTCCTACGAGCAGTACTTC; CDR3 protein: CASSFRGTDGPISYEQYF
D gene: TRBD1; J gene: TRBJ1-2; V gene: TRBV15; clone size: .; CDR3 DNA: TGTGCCACCAGCAGAGGAGCAGGGGGCGACTATGGCTACACCTTC; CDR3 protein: CATSRGAGGDYGYTF
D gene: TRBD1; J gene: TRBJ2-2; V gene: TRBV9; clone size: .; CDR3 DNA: TGTGCCAGCAGCGTGACAGGGGGTCACACCGGGGAGCTGTTTTTT; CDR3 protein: CASSVTGGHTGELFF
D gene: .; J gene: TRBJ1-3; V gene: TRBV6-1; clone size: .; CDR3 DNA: TGTGCCAGCAGTGAACAACCTACTCCGGGGATCGGAAACACCATATATTTT; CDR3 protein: CASSEQPTPGIGNTIYF
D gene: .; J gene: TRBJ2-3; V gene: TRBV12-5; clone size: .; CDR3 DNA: TGTGCTAGTGGTTTGGTAGGGGCAAGCACAGATACGCAGTATTTT; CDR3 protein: CASGLVGASTDTQYF
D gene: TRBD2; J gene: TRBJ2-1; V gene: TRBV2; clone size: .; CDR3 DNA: TGTGCCAGCAGTGAATCAGCGGGAGAAGTCAATGAGCAGTTCTTC; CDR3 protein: CASSESAGEVNEQFF
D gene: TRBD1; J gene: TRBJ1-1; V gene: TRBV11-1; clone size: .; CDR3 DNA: TGTGCCAGCAGCGTCTCGACAGGGGGTTGGGAAGCTTTCTTT; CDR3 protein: CASSVSTGGWEAFF
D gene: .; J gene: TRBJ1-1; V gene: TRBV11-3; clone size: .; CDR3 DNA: TGTGCCAGCAGCACAAGACGAGGAACTGAAGCTTTCTTT; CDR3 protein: CASSTRRGTEAFF
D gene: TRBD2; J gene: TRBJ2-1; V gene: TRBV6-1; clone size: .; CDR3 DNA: TGTGCCAGCAGTGAGGCGGGAGGGCGCAATGAGCAGTTCTTC; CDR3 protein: CASSEAGGRNEQFF
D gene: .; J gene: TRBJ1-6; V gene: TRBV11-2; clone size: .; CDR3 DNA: TGTGCCAGCAGCTCTTATGCAGGCTCACCCCTCCACTTT; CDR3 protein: CASSSYAGSPLHF
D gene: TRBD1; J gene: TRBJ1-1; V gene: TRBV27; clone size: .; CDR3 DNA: TGTGCCAGCAGTGCCAAGACAGGGGGGGACACTGAAGCTTTCTTT; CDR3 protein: CASSAKTGGDTEAFF
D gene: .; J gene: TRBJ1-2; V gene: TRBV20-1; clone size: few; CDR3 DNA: TGCAGTGCCCCGCGGGTCGGGGGCTACACCTTC; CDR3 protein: CSAPRVGGYTF
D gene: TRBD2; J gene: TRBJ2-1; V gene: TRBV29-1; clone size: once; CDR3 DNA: TGCAGCGCTCGGACCCGGGAGGATGAGCAGTTCTTC; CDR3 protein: CSARTREDEQFF
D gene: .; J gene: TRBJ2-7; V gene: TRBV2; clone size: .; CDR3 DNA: TGTGCCAGCACCAGGGCCTACGAGCAGTACTTC; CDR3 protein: CASTRAYEQYF
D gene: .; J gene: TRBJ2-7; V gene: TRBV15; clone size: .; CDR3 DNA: TGTGCCACCAGCGGGGGGGCCTTGAAACAACGGAGGTACTTC; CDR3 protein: CATSGGALKQRRYF
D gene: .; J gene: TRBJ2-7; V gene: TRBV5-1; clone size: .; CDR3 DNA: TGCGCCAGCAGCTTGGTAGGGGGAAGGTACGAGCAGTACTTC; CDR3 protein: CASSLVGGRYEQYF
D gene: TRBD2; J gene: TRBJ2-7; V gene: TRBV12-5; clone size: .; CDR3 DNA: TGTGCTAGTGGTCGGTTGACTAGCGGGGGATACGAGCAGTACTTC; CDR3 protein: CASGRLTSGGYEQYF
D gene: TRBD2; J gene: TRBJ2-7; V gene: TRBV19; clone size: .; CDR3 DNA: TGTGCCAGTAGTATGGGAGCGGGAGTCCTCGAGCAGTACTTC; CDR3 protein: CASSMGAGVLEQYF
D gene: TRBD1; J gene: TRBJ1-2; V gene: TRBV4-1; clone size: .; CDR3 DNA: TGCGCCAGCAGCCAGGAGGACAGGGTGAACTATGGCTACACCTTC; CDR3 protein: CASSQEDRVNYGYTF
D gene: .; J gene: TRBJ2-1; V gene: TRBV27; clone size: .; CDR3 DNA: TGTGCCAGCAGTTTAACCGGGAATGAGCAGTTCTTC; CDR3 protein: CASSLTGNEQFF
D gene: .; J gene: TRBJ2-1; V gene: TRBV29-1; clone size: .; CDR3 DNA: TGCAGCGTTGTTAGGGGATCCTACAATGAGCAGTTCTTC; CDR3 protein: CSVVRGSYNEQFF
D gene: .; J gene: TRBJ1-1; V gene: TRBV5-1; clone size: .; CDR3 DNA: TGCGCCAGCAGCTTGGATTTCGGGAGGAACACTGAAGCTTTCTTT; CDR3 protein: CASSLDFGRNTEAFF
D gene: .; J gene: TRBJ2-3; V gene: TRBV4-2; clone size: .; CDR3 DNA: TGTGCCAGCAGCCATGAGGGTACCGGAGTCGGTACAGATACGCAGTATTTT; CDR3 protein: CASSHEGTGVGTDTQYF
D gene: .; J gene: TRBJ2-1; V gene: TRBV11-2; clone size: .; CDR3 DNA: TGTGCCAGCAGCTTAGATCACACGGGAATGGAGCAGTTCTTC; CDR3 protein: CASSLDHTGMEQFF
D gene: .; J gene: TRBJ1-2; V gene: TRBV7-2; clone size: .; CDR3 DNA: TGTGCCAGCAGCACCGAACCAGCAGGGGTGACCTTAAATGGCTACACCTTC; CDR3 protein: CASSTEPAGVTLNGYTF
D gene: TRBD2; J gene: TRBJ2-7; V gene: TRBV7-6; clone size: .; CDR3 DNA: TGTGCCAGCAGCCTGGGTTCTGGGACTAGCGCGACCTACGAGCAGTACTTC; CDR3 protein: CASSLGSGTSATYEQYF
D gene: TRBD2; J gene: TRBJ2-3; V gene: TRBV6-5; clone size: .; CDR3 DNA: TGTGCCAGCAGTTACTTGTCTAGCGGGGGGCCAGATACGCAGTATTTT; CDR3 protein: CASSYLSSGGPDTQYF
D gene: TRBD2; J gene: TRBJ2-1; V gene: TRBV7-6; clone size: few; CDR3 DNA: TGTGCCAGCAGCTTAGAACTAGCGTGGGAGCAGTTCTTC; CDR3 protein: CASSLELAWEQFF
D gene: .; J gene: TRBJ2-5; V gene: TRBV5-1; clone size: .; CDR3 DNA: TGCGCCAGCAGCTTGGGACTACAAGAGACCCAGTACTTC; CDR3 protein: CASSLGLQETQYF
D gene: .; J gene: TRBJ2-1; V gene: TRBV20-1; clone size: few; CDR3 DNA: TGCAGTGCTATCGGGAACAATGAGCAGTTCTTC; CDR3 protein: CSAIGNNEQFF
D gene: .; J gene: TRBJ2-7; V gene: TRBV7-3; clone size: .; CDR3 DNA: TGTGCCAGCAGCCCTCCGGGTGTCCACGAGCAGTACTTC; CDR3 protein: CASSPPGVHEQYF
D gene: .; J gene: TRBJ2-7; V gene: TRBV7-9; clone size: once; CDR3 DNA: TGTGCCAGCAGCGAGAGATCCTACGAGCAGTACTTC; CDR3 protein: CASSERSYEQYF